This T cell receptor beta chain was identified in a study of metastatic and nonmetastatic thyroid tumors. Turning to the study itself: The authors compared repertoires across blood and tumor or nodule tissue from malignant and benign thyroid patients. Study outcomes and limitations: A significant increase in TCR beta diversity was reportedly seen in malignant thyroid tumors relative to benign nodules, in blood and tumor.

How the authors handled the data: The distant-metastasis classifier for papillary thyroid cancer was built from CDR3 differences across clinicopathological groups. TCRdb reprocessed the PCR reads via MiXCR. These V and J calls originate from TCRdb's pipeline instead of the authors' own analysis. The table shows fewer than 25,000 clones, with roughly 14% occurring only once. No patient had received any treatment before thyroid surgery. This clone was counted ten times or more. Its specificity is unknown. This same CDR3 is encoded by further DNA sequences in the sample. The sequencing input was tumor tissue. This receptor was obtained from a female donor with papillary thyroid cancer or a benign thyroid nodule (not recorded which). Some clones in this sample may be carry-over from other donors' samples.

For the CDR3, the DNA is TGTGCCACCAGCAGCAATAAGGGTTCCGGCAATCAGCCCCAGCATTTT. This translates into CATSSNKGSGNQPQHF. J is TRBJ1-5 and V is TRBV15; D call uncertain. V lost 3 bases to trimming and J lost 2 bases, with 14 bases between them. CDR1 is LNHNV and CDR2 is YYDKDF in the germline V gene (reference sequence). The CDR3 is 16 residues long. The whole variable domain, remainder taken from reference TRBV15 and TRBJ1-5, is DAMVIQNPRYQVTQFGKPVTLSCSQTLNHNVMYWYQQKSSQAPKLLFHYYDKDFNNEADTPDNFQSRRPNTSFCFLDIRSPGLGDTAMYLCATSSNKGSGNQPQHFGDGTRLSIL.